This entry concerns a single TCR beta chain. This sample was included in a study of graft-versus-host responses after intestinal transplantation. Irradiated stimulators labeled with violet dye, approximately 200,000 in number, were plated with approximately 200,000 CFSE-labeled responders. Here immunoSEQ multiplex PCR was the method, and the copy in TCRdb shows in-frame clones only, minus some. The sample includes tens of thousands of clones, around 38% seen only once; the top ten take 1.5% to 2%. CDR3 length equals 11 residues. From germline, CDR1 is SQVTM and CDR2 ANQGSEA. Trimming cost V 8 bases and J 4 bases, with 12 bases left between them.

The sequence came from a human patient who received an intestinal transplant. The starting material was alloreactive CD8+ T cells from a mixed lymphocyte reaction culture, obtained before intestinal transplant. As for subset: CFSE-low proliferating T cells sorted from roughly six-day pre-transplant mixed lymphocyte reaction (GvH or HvG direction). The chain employs TRBV29-1 and TRBJ2-7, with D perhaps matching TRBD1 (7 bases). CDR3 nucleotide sequence: TGCAGCAAACCAGGGGGGTACGAGCAGTACTTC. Translating it yields CSKPGGYEQYF.